These T cell receptor beta chains were read from a single sample in a study of cytomegalovirus exposure and HLA in healthy donors. Data came from immunoSEQ multiplex PCR; TCRdb stores just in-frame clones and leaves some out. The sample consists of roughly 120,000 clones, 60% to 80% of them appearing once. The sample comprised PBMCs. Every receptor here comes from a woman aged 25 to 39 in good health and CMV-seropositive. The CDR3 runs from the conserved cysteine through the conserved F or W. A D gene is named only where the DNA matches it firmly. Size is omitted from some rows. Given values are once, few, many or a class for expanded clones.

D gene: .; J gene: TRBJ2-7; clone size: .; CDR3 length: 13; V gene: TRBV11-2; CDR3 protein: CASSLGALYEQYF; CDR3 DNA: TGTGCCAGCAGCTTAGGGGCTTTGTACGAGCAGTACTTC
D gene: .; J gene: TRBJ1-2; clone size: .; CDR3 length: 13; V gene: TRBV5-1; CDR3 protein: CASSLGGSYGYTF; CDR3 DNA: TGCGCCAGCAGCTTGGGAGGGTCTTACGGCTACACCTTC
D gene: TRBD1; J gene: TRBJ1-5; clone size: few; CDR3 length: 16; V gene: TRBV19; CDR3 protein: CASSVAGTGGYQPQHF; CDR3 DNA: TGTGCCAGTAGTGTAGCCGGGACAGGGGGCTATCAGCCCCAGCATTTT
D gene: TRBD1; J gene: TRBJ2-7; clone size: .; CDR3 length: 16; V gene: TRBV27; CDR3 protein: CASSLSRGQLNYEQYF; CDR3 DNA: TGTGCCAGCAGTTTATCGAGGGGACAGCTTAATTACGAGCAGTACTTC
D gene: TRBD1; J gene: TRBJ1-1; clone size: .; CDR3 length: 15; V gene: TRBV13; CDR3 protein: CASSLIGTGGTEAFF; CDR3 DNA: TGTGCCAGCAGCTTAATCGGGACAGGGGGAACTGAAGCTTTCTTT
D gene: TRBD1; J gene: TRBJ1-5; clone size: .; CDR3 length: 15; V gene: TRBV7-9; CDR3 protein: CASSWDRSPSQPQHF; CDR3 DNA: TGTGCCAGCAGCTGGGACAGGTCCCCCAGTCAGCCCCAGCATTTT
D gene: TRBD1; J gene: TRBJ1-4; clone size: few; CDR3 length: 15; V gene: TRBV5-1; CDR3 protein: CASSPTGTGYEKLFF; CDR3 DNA: TGCGCCAGCAGCCCGACCGGGACAGGCTATGAAAAACTGTTTTTT
D gene: TRBD2; J gene: TRBJ2-2; clone size: .; CDR3 length: 15; V gene: TRBV7-2; CDR3 protein: CASSAGGANTGELFF; CDR3 DNA: TGTGCCAGCAGCGCGGGAGGAGCCAACACCGGGGAGCTGTTTTTT
D gene: TRBD2; J gene: TRBJ2-7; clone size: .; CDR3 length: 16; V gene: TRBV5-4; CDR3 protein: CASSLGTSGGNYEQYF; CDR3 DNA: TGTGCCAGCAGCTTGGGAACTAGCGGGGGTAATTACGAGCAGTACTTC
D gene: TRBD1; J gene: TRBJ1-1; clone size: .; CDR3 length: 12; V gene: TRBV30; CDR3 protein: CAWGRGTTEAFF; CDR3 DNA: TGTGCCTGGGGCAGGGGGACCACTGAAGCTTTCTTT
D gene: .; J gene: TRBJ1-1; clone size: .; CDR3 length: 13; V gene: TRBV10-2; CDR3 protein: CASRDTGLPEAFF; CDR3 DNA: TGCGCCAGCAGAGACACAGGGTTGCCTGAAGCTTTCTTT
D gene: TRBD2; J gene: TRBJ2-3; clone size: few; CDR3 length: 15; V gene: TRBV5-1; CDR3 protein: CASSRTGLAGWAQYF; CDR3 DNA: TGCGCCAGCAGCCGAACAGGACTAGCGGGGTGGGCGCAGTATTTT
D gene: TRBD2; J gene: TRBJ2-7; clone size: .; CDR3 length: 13; V gene: TRBV6-1; CDR3 protein: CASSELAAYEQYF; CDR3 DNA: TGTGCCAGCAGTGAGCTAGCGGCCTACGAGCAGTACTTC
D gene: TRBD1; J gene: TRBJ1-6; clone size: .; CDR3 length: 15; V gene: TRBV7-6; CDR3 protein: CASSWGQTYNSPLHF; CDR3 DNA: TGTGCCAGCAGCTGGGGACAGACTTATAATTCACCCCTCCACTTT
D gene: .; J gene: TRBJ2-3; clone size: few; CDR3 length: 14; V gene: TRBV27; CDR3 protein: CASSYSISTDTQYF; CDR3 DNA: TGTGCCAGCAGTTACAGTATTAGCACAGATACGCAGTATTTT
D gene: .; J gene: TRBJ2-7; clone size: .; CDR3 length: 16; V gene: TRBV30; CDR3 protein: CAWSSLETGFSYEQYF; CDR3 DNA: TGTGCCTGGAGCTCCCTAGAGACGGGATTCAGCTACGAGCAGTACTTC
D gene: TRBD1; J gene: TRBJ1-4; clone size: .; CDR3 length: 15; V gene: TRBV14; CDR3 protein: CASSRRQGSGEKLFF; CDR3 DNA: TGTGCCAGCAGCCGCCGACAGGGAAGCGGTGAAAAACTGTTTTTT
D gene: TRBD2; J gene: TRBJ2-3; clone size: .; CDR3 length: 15; V gene: TRBV2; CDR3 protein: CASKTSGRITDTQYF; CDR3 DNA: TGTGCCAGCAAAACTAGCGGGAGAATCACAGATACGCAGTATTTT
D gene: .; J gene: TRBJ1-1; clone size: .; CDR3 length: 13; V gene: TRBV6-6; CDR3 protein: CASHRVMNTEAFF; CDR3 DNA: TGTGCCAGCCACCGGGTAATGAACACTGAAGCTTTCTTT
D gene: .; J gene: TRBJ1-1; clone size: few; CDR3 length: 18; V gene: TRBV5-1; CDR3 protein: CASRRGWSAIQRNTEAFF; CDR3 DNA: TGCGCCAGCAGGCGGGGGTGGTCGGCCATTCAGAGGAACACTGAAGCTTTCTTT
D gene: .; J gene: TRBJ2-7; clone size: .; CDR3 length: 8; V gene: TRBV27; CDR3 protein: CASRSPYF; CDR3 DNA: TGTGCCAGCAGGAGTCCGTACTTC
D gene: TRBD1; J gene: TRBJ2-7; clone size: .; CDR3 length: 14; V gene: TRBV6-5; CDR3 protein: CASSTGTGMGEQYF; CDR3 DNA: TGTGCCAGCAGTACCGGGACAGGGATGGGGGAGCAGTACTTC
D gene: .; J gene: TRBJ1-3; clone size: few; CDR3 length: 15; V gene: TRBV11-2; CDR3 protein: CASRSLGRGPGTIYF; CDR3 DNA: TGTGCCAGCAGATCGTTGGGGCGCGGCCCAGGCACCATATATTTT
D gene: .; J gene: TRBJ1-4; clone size: few; CDR3 length: 13; V gene: TRBV19; CDR3 protein: CASSKQGGEKLFF; CDR3 DNA: TGTGCCAGTAGTAAACAGGGCGGTGAAAAACTGTTTTTT
D gene: .; J gene: TRBJ1-5; clone size: .; CDR3 length: 14; V gene: TRBV2; CDR3 protein: CASSGGDGFQPQHF; CDR3 DNA: TGTGCCAGCAGTGGCGGCGACGGGTTTCAGCCCCAGCATTTT
D gene: .; J gene: TRBJ2-7; clone size: .; CDR3 length: 16; V gene: TRBV10-3; CDR3 protein: CAISEVGYGKVDEQYF; CDR3 DNA: TGTGCCATCAGTGAAGTGGGGTACGGGAAAGTGGACGAGCAGTACTTC
D gene: TRBD1; J gene: TRBJ2-5; clone size: few; CDR3 length: 13; V gene: TRBV6-5; CDR3 protein: CASSLDRKETQYF; CDR3 DNA: TGTGCCAGCAGCTTGGACAGGAAGGAGACCCAGTACTTC
D gene: TRBD1; J gene: TRBJ1-2; clone size: .; CDR3 length: 14; V gene: TRBV9; CDR3 protein: CASSDRTGEDGYTF; CDR3 DNA: TGTGCCAGCAGCGACAGGACAGGGGAGGATGGCTACACCTTC
D gene: .; J gene: TRBJ2-1; clone size: .; CDR3 length: 15; V gene: TRBV6-4; CDR3 protein: CASSDGAEQYNEQFF; CDR3 DNA: TGTGCCAGCAGTGACGGGGCGGAACAATACAATGAGCAGTTCTTC
D gene: TRBD2; J gene: TRBJ2-1; clone size: .; CDR3 length: 15; V gene: TRBV7-3; CDR3 protein: CASSLSSGAYNEQFF; CDR3 DNA: TGTGCCAGCAGCTTATCTAGCGGGGCCTACAATGAGCAGTTCTTC
D gene: .; J gene: TRBJ1-2; clone size: .; CDR3 length: 14; V gene: TRBV5-1; CDR3 protein: CASSLDPRNYGYTF; CDR3 DNA: TGCGCCAGCAGCTTGGATCCGCGTAACTATGGCTACACCTTC
D gene: .; J gene: TRBJ2-7; clone size: .; CDR3 length: 14; V gene: TRBV5-1; CDR3 protein: CASSRGGAKNEQYF; CDR3 DNA: TGCGCCAGCAGCAGAGGGGGGGCGAAAAACGAGCAGTACTTC
D gene: .; J gene: TRBJ1-1; clone size: few; CDR3 length: 15; V gene: TRBV27; CDR3 protein: CASSLYPGFNTEAFF; CDR3 DNA: TGTGCCAGCAGTTTATATCCAGGGTTCAACACTGAAGCTTTCTTT
D gene: .; J gene: TRBJ1-1; clone size: .; CDR3 length: 11; V gene: TRBV25-1; CDR3 protein: CASSKSTEAFF; CDR3 DNA: TGTGCCAGCAGTAAGAGCACTGAAGCTTTCTTT
D gene: TRBD1; J gene: TRBJ2-7; clone size: .; CDR3 length: 17; V gene: TRBV25-1; CDR3 protein: CATSTYRQGVTTYEQYF; CDR3 DNA: TGTGCCACTTCAACATACCGACAGGGGGTAACTACCTACGAGCAGTACTTC
D gene: TRBD2; J gene: TRBJ2-5; clone size: .; CDR3 length: 16; V gene: TRBV6-6; CDR3 protein: CASSQGLAGFQETQYF; CDR3 DNA: TGTGCCAGCAGCCAAGGACTAGCGGGATTCCAAGAGACCCAGTACTTC
D gene: TRBD1; J gene: TRBJ2-5; clone size: .; CDR3 length: 14; V gene: TRBV5-3; CDR3 protein: CARSLYRGQETQYF; CDR3 DNA: TGTGCCAGAAGCTTGTACAGGGGGCAAGAGACCCAGTACTTC
D gene: .; J gene: TRBJ1-1; clone size: .; CDR3 length: 15; V gene: TRBV7-8; CDR3 protein: CASSFVSRMNTEAFF; CDR3 DNA: TGTGCCAGCAGCTTCGTTAGCCGCATGAACACTGAAGCTTTCTTT
D gene: .; J gene: TRBJ1-6; clone size: .; CDR3 length: 13; V gene: TRBV6-1; CDR3 protein: CASSREVSSPLHF; CDR3 DNA: TGTGCCAGCAGCCGGGAAGTAAGTTCACCCCTCCACTTT
D gene: TRBD1; J gene: TRBJ1-1; clone size: .; CDR3 length: 15; V gene: TRBV30; CDR3 protein: CAWSADRGPNTEAFF; CDR3 DNA: TGTGCCTGGAGTGCTGACAGGGGGCCTAACACTGAAGCTTTCTTT
D gene: TRBD2; J gene: TRBJ2-7; clone size: .; CDR3 length: 13; V gene: TRBV7-6; CDR3 protein: CASSRGENYEQYF; CDR3 DNA: TGTGCCAGCAGCCGGGGGGAGAACTACGAGCAGTACTTC
D gene: TRBD1; J gene: TRBJ1-2; clone size: .; CDR3 length: 14; V gene: TRBV5-6; CDR3 protein: CASSLGQGSYGYTF; CDR3 DNA: TGTGCCAGCAGCTTGGGACAGGGGTCCTATGGCTACACCTTC
D gene: .; J gene: TRBJ1-1; clone size: .; CDR3 length: 14; V gene: TRBV6-5; CDR3 protein: CASSLTGFNTEAFF; CDR3 DNA: TGTGCCAGCAGTTTGACGGGATTTAACACTGAAGCTTTCTTT
D gene: .; J gene: TRBJ1-5; clone size: .; CDR3 length: 13; V gene: TRBV7-2; CDR3 protein: CASSLDYNQPQHF; CDR3 DNA: TGTGCCAGCAGCTTAGACTACAATCAGCCCCAGCATTTT
D gene: .; J gene: TRBJ1-1; clone size: .; CDR3 length: 14; V gene: TRBV7-3; CDR3 protein: CASKKIPGNTEAFF; CDR3 DNA: TGTGCCAGCAAAAAAATCCCCGGGAACACTGAAGCTTTCTTT
D gene: .; J gene: TRBJ1-2; clone size: .; CDR3 length: 12; V gene: TRBV14; CDR3 protein: CASSQGSGFYTF; CDR3 DNA: TGTGCCAGCAGCCAAGGTTCAGGGTTCTACACCTTC
D gene: .; J gene: TRBJ1-1; clone size: once; CDR3 length: 16; V gene: TRBV7-9; CDR3 protein: CASSLVSREMNTEAFF; CDR3 DNA: TGTGCCAGCAGCTTAGTGTCGCGGGAAATGAACACTGAAGCTTTCTTT
D gene: TRBD1; J gene: TRBJ1-1; clone size: .; CDR3 length: 15; V gene: TRBV9; CDR3 protein: CASSVGTGTGTEAFF; CDR3 DNA: TGTGCCAGCAGCGTAGGGACAGGCACGGGCACTGAAGCTTTCTTT
D gene: .; J gene: TRBJ1-1; clone size: once; CDR3 length: 15; V gene: TRBV5-1; CDR3 protein: CASSLGAGMNTEAFF; CDR3 DNA: TGCGCCAGCAGCTTGGGCGCCGGGATGAACACTGAAGCTTTCTTT
D gene: .; J gene: TRBJ2-1; clone size: .; CDR3 length: 15; V gene: TRBV18; CDR3 protein: CASSPDWSSYNEQFF; CDR3 DNA: TGTGCCAGCTCACCGGACTGGAGCTCCTACAATGAGCAGTTCTTC
D gene: .; J gene: TRBJ2-1; clone size: .; CDR3 length: 11; V gene: TRBV20-1; CDR3 protein: CSRSSYNEQFF; CDR3 DNA: TGCAGCCGGAGCTCCTACAATGAGCAGTTCTTC
D gene: .; J gene: TRBJ1-1; clone size: .; CDR3 length: 13; V gene: TRBV10-3; CDR3 protein: CAINQQGWTEAFF; CDR3 DNA: TGTGCCATCAATCAGCAGGGCTGGACTGAAGCTTTCTTT
D gene: .; J gene: TRBJ1-2; clone size: .; CDR3 length: 15; V gene: TRBV6-4; CDR3 protein: CASSLLPGMSHGYTF; CDR3 DNA: TGTGCCAGCAGTTTGCTTCCAGGGATGAGTCATGGCTACACCTTC
D gene: .; J gene: TRBJ1-1; clone size: once; CDR3 length: 16; V gene: TRBV30; CDR3 protein: CAWIGFGREGNTEAFF; CDR3 DNA: TGTGCCTGGATCGGGTTTGGGCGGGAAGGGAACACTGAAGCTTTCTTT
D gene: .; J gene: TRBJ1-3; clone size: .; CDR3 length: 15; V gene: TRBV6-6; CDR3 protein: CASSYSQGERNTIYF; CDR3 DNA: TGTGCCAGCAGTTACTCGCAGGGTGAGAGAAACACCATATATTTT
D gene: TRBD2; J gene: TRBJ2-5; clone size: few; CDR3 length: 13; V gene: TRBV30; CDR3 protein: CAWRPGGGETQYF; CDR3 DNA: TGTGCCTGGCGTCCGGGGGGTGGAGAGACCCAGTACTTC
D gene: .; J gene: TRBJ2-3; clone size: .; CDR3 length: 11; V gene: TRBV19; CDR3 protein: CAKIRADTQYF; CDR3 DNA: TGTGCCAAGATAAGAGCAGATACGCAGTATTTT